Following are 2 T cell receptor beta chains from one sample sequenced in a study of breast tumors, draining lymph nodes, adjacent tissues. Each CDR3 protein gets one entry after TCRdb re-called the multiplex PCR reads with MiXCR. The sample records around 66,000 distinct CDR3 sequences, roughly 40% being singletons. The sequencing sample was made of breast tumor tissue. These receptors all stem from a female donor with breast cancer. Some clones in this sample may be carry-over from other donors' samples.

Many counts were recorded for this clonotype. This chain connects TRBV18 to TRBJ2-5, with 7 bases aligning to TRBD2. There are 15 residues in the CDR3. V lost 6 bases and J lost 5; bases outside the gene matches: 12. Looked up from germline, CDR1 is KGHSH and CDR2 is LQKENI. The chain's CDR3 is CASSLGLEPTETQYF. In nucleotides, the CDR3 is TGTGCCAGCTCCCTTGGACTAGAACCAACTGAGACCCAGTACTTC. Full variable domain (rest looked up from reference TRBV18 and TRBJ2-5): NAGVMQNPRHLVRRRGQEARLRCSPMKGHSHVYWYRQLPEEGLKFMVYLQKENIIDESGMPKERFSAEFPKEGPSILRIQQVVRGDSAAYFCASSLGLEPTETQYFGPGTRLLVL.

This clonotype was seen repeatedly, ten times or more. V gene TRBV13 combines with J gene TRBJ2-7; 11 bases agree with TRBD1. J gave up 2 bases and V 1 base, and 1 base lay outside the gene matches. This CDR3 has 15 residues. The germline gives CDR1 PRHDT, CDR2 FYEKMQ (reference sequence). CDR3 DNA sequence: TGTGCCAGCAGCTTAGTGGGACAGGGGGCCTACGAGCAGTACTTC. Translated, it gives CASSLVGQGAYEQYF.